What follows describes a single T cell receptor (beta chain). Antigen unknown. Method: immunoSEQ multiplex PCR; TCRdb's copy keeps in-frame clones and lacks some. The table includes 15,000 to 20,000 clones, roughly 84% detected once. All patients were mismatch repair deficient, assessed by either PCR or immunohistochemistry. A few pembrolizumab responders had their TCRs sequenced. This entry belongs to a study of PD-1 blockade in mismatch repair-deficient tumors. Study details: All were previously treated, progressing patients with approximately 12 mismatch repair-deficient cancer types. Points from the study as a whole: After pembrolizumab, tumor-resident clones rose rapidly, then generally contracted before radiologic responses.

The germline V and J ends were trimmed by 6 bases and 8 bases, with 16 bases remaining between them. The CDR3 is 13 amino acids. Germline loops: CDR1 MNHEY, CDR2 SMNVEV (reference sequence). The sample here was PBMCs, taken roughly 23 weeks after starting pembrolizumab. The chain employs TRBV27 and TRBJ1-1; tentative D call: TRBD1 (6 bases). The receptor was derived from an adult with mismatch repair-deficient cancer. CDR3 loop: CASRRYREREAFF. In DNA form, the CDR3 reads TGTGCCAGCAGACGCTACAGGGAAAGGGAAGCTTTCTTT.